One sample yielded the 25 T cell receptor beta chains listed below, sequenced in a study of shared clonotypes between healthy human individuals. Produced via immunoSEQ multiplex PCR; TCRdb's table is partial and in-frame only. The sample has approximately 440,000 clones; around 77% are singletons. Sequenced input: PBMCs. All receptors come from a woman aged 40 to 50 in good health. Some clones in this sample may be carry-over from other donors' samples.

The chain couples TRBV7-9 to TRBJ2-3; D call uncertain. CDR1 is SEHNR, CDR2 FQNEAQ, per germline (reference sequence). V gave up 11 bases and J gave up 1 base, with 10 bases separating them. The CDR3 runs 12 residues. Written as DNA, the CDR3 is TGTGCCGCCAGCAACCGCACAGATACGCAGTATTTT. Protein: CAASNRTDTQYF.

This chain uses TRBV20-1 with TRBJ2-3; perhaps D is TRBD1 or TRBD2 (5 bases each). V lost 5 bases to trimming and J lost 5 bases, with 5 bases between them. The germline V gene has CDR1 DFQATT and CDR2 SNEGSKA (reference sequence). The CDR3 contains 10 residues. This CDR3 reads CSAGGDTQYF. DNA of the CDR3: TGCAGTGCTGGGGGAGATACGCAGTATTTT.

This rearrangement joins TRBV7-3 to TRBJ1-1, with D tentatively TRBD1 (5 bases). The V and J ends lost 5 bases and 3 bases respectively, with 10 bases between them. This CDR3 comprises 13 residues. Germline assignment: CDR1 SGHTA and CDR2 FQGTGA. CDR3: CASSPTQDTEAFF. In DNA, the CDR3 is TGTGCCAGCAGCCCTACACAGGACACTGAAGCTTTCTTT. Complete variable domain (other parts from reference TRBV7-3 and TRBJ1-1): GAGVSQTPSNKVTEKGKYVELRCDPISGHTALYWYRQSLGQGPEFLIYFQGTGAADDSGLPNDRFFAVRPEGSVSTLKIQRTERGDSAVYLCASSPTQDTEAFFGQGTRLTVV.

The chain links TRBV4-2 to TRBJ2-5, with 11 bases matching TRBD2. V was pared by 7 bases and J by 5 bases, with 9 bases of the junction left unmatched. The CDR3 is 15 residues long. Germline CDR1 and CDR2: LGHNA and YNFKEQ. DNA of the CDR3: TGTGCCAGCACCCCCCTAGCGGGAGGAGGTGAGACCCAGTACTTC. This codes for CASTPLAGGGETQYF.

In regard to this clone: This sequence is one base from a far larger clone and is likely a read error. The gene calls are TRBV25-1 and TRBJ2-1; D may match TRBD1 or TRBD2 (6 bases each). This CDR3 comprises 15 residues. The germline V and J ends were trimmed by 6 bases and 6 bases, with 18 bases remaining between them. Per the germline V gene, CDR1 is MGHDK and CDR2 is SYGVNS. The CDR3 region is CASSQEDGGFNEQFF. CDR3 bases: TGTGCCAGCAGCCAAGAGGACGGGGGCTTCAATGAGCAGTTCTTC.

The chain joins TRBV6-1 to TRBJ1-5; 9 nucleotides agree with TRBD1. Trimming at V came to 8 bases and at J to 5 bases, leaving 7 bases not matched to a gene. Per the germline V gene, CDR1 is MNHNS and CDR2 is SASEGT. This CDR3 is built from 14 residues. The CDR3 region is CASGQGQVHQPQHF. The CDR3, as DNA: TGTGCCAGCGGACAGGGGCAGGTGCATCAGCCCCAGCATTTT.

As for this clone: A far larger clone is only one base removed, so a read error is likely. The gene calls are TRBV2 and TRBJ2-2; D is uncertain. This CDR3 spans 13 amino acids. With 3 bases removed from V and 3 bases from J, the gap between germline ends came to 5 bases. Germline loops: CDR1 SNHLY, CDR2 FYNNEI. CDR3 in DNA: TGTGCCAGCAGTGACGCTGACACCGGGGAGCTGTTTTTT. It yields the protein CASSDADTGELFF.

V usage is TRBV18 and J usage is TRBJ2-7, with a tentative D call TRBD1 (5 bases). This CDR3 is 12 amino acids long. Germline CDR1 KGHSH, CDR2 LQKENI. Trimming took 6 bases from V and 5 from J, leaving 11 bases between them. The CDR3 region has the DNA TGTGCCAGCTCGGCCGACAGAAACGAGCAGTACTTC. Protein: CASSADRNEQYF.

The V call is TRBV5-1, the J call TRBJ2-7; D gene unclear. The germline V and J ends were trimmed by 4 bases and 2 bases, with 13 bases remaining between them. The CDR3 totals 14 residues. Germline loops: CDR1 SGHRS, CDR2 YFSETQ. As DNA, the CDR3 is TGCGCCAGCAGCACCGGATATGGGGCCTACGAGCAGTACTTC. Protein sequence: CASSTGYGAYEQYF.

In this sample, this clone turned up a few times. CDR3: CAIRIDRLASSSGANVLTF. Here the CDR3 DNA reads TGTGCCATCAGGATCGACCGACTGGCCAGCAGCTCTGGGGCCAACGTCCTGACTTTC. The chain combines TRBV10-3 with TRBJ2-6; D is uncertain. Trimming took 6 bases from V and 0 from J, leaving 21 bases between them. CDR1 and CDR2 from the germline V gene are ENHRY and SYGVKD. CDR3 length equals 19 residues.

As for this clone: A clone one base away is much larger, so this may be a read error. The same CDR3 arises from other DNA sequences in this sample as well. The chain has TRBV25-1 and TRBJ2-1, with D maybe TRBD1 (5 bases). V was pared by 5 bases and J by 10 bases, with 21 bases between. The CDR3 is 15 residues long. Germline values: CDR1 MGHDK, CDR2 SYGVNS. The CDR3: CASSRFLGAGNEQFF. CDR3 DNA: TGTGCCAGCAGTAGATTTCTTGGGGCAGGGAACGAGCAGTTCTTC.

The gene calls are TRBV6-1 and TRBJ2-7, with D possibly being TRBD1 (6 bases). The CDR3 runs to 14 residues. In germline, CDR1 is MNHNS, CDR2 SASEGT. Deletions cut 4 bases from V and 4 bases from J, with 14 bases between. The CDR3 region is CASSAGVGVYEQYF. The CDR3 DNA is TGTGCCAGCAGTGCAGGGGTAGGCGTGTACGAGCAGTACTTC.

This chain connects TRBV7-6 to TRBJ1-2; unclear D gene. The CDR3 has 18 amino acids. V lost 5 bases and J lost 2, with 24 bases in between. The germline CDR1 and CDR2 sequences are SGHVS and FNYEAQ. CDR3 in amino acids: CASSRTPPAEQSNYGYTF. The CDR3 DNA follows: TGTGCCAGCAGCCGCACCCCCCCGGCAGAACAGTCAAACTATGGCTACACCTTC.

This chain links TRBV7-9 with TRBJ1-6; D might be TRBD1 (5 bases). CDR3 length equals 11 residues. Germline V CDR1 and CDR2: SEHNR, FQNEAQ (reference sequence). The V end was cut by 5 bases, the J end by 14 bases, with 10 bases between. The CDR3 sequence is CASSEGDSLHF. DNA for the CDR3: TGTGCCAGCAGCGAAGGGGATTCCCTCCACTTT. Full variable domain (remainder filled in from reference TRBV7-9 and TRBJ1-6): DTGVSQNPRHKITKRGQNVTFRCDPISEHNRLYWYRQTLGQGPEFLTYFQNEAQLEKSRLLSDRFSAERPKGSFSTLEIQRTEQGDSAMYLCASSEGDSLHFGNGTRLTVT.

Remarks on this clone: A much larger clone lies a single base off, so this may be a read error. The conserved closing phenylalanine or tryptophan is absent in this CDR3, likely reflecting a read error. The chain couples TRBV5-1 to TRBJ1-1; TRBD1 aligns across 8 bases. This CDR3 comprises 15 residues. From germline, CDR1 is SGHRS and CDR2 YFSETQ. After removal of 3 bases from V and 5 bases from J, the junction contained 9 bases not matched to a gene. CDR3 loop: CASSYRTGSSTEAFL. The CDR3 bases are TGCGCCAGCAGCTACCGGACAGGGTCATCGACTGAAGCTTTCCTT.

The chain recombines TRBV7-9 with TRBJ2-3; the D is unclear. Germline CDR1 and CDR2: SEHNR and FQNEAQ (reference sequence). V was pared by 5 bases and J by 3 bases, with 12 bases between. The CDR3 loop spans 14 amino acids. The CDR3 nucleotides are TGTGCCAGCAGCCCTCTCGCTGGAACAGATACGCAGTATTTT. This codes for CASSPLAGTDTQYF.

A few counts support this clone. Being one base from a much bigger clone, this may be a read error. The chain recombines TRBV6-6 with TRBJ1-3; no reliable D call. The germline gives CDR1 MNHNY, CDR2 SVGAGI (reference sequence). This CDR3 spans 15 amino acids. Trimming left V 7 bases short and J 0 bases short, with 13 bases between. CDR3 region: CASNSLDGSGNTIYF. The CDR3 DNA follows: TGTGCCAGCAATTCGTTGGACGGCTCTGGAAACACCATATATTTT.

The table lists this clone with a few counts. V and J are TRBV11-2 and TRBJ2-5; 8 nucleotides line up with TRBD2. The CDR3 is 16 amino acids. From germline, CDR1 is SGHAT and CDR2 FQNNGV. J gave up 5 bases and V 2 bases, and 10 bases lay outside the gene matches. The DNA of the CDR3 is TGTGCCAGCAGCTTAAATAGGCAGGGCGGGGGGGAGACCCAGTACTTC. Its protein is CASSLNRQGGGETQYF.

Comment on this clone: This likely stems from a read error, as it lies one base from a far larger clone. This sample also contains other DNA sequences that code for the same CDR3. The CDR3 DNA is TGTGCCACCATCCGGGATAGATACACCGGGGAGCTGTTTTTT. Translating it yields CATIRDRYTGELFF. This chain uses TRBV6-1 with TRBJ2-2; possible D gene TRBD2, 5 bases. The V gene lost 10 bases and the J gene lost 3 bases, with 15 bases spanning the gap. There are 14 residues in the CDR3. Germline CDR1 reads MNHNS; CDR2 reads SASEGT.

The chain employs TRBV6-6 and TRBJ1-2; D unresolved. CDR1 MNHNY and CDR2 SVGAGI come from the germline V gene (reference sequence). CDR3 length: 14 residues. V was trimmed by 6 bases and J by 7 bases, leaving 18 bases between them. CDR3 protein: CASRLPQRGGGYTF. The CDR3 DNA sequence: TGTGCCAGCAGATTACCGCAGCGTGGTGGTGGCTACACCTTC.

Turning to this clone: The CDR3 carries no conserved terminal phenylalanine or tryptophan, so it likely arises from a read error. V gene TRBV2 combines with J gene TRBJ2-3; 9 bases agree with TRBD2. V shed 6 bases, J shed 0 bases, and the junction held 1 base outside the gene matches. Germline CDR1 and CDR2: SNHLY and FYNNEI. CDR3 length: 14 amino acids. In DNA, the CDR3 is TGTGCCAGCAGCGGACTAGCGAGCACAGATACGCAGTATTCT. Translated, it gives CASSGLASTDTQYS.

V usage is TRBV9 and J usage is TRBJ2-2; a weak D match, TRBD2 (5 bases). The CDR3 covers 16 residues. The V gene's germline CDR1 is SGDLS and CDR2 YYNGEE. The germline V and J ends were trimmed by 5 bases and 4 bases, with 18 bases remaining between them. Here the CDR3 DNA reads TGTGCCAGCAGTCGAAGCCGGGGAAGGGCCACCGGGGAGCTGTTTTTT. It translates to CASSRSRGRATGELFF.

V usage is TRBV5-8 and J usage is TRBJ1-5; 10 bases align to TRBD1. The CDR3 totals 16 residues. Germline V CDR1 and CDR2: SGHTS, YDEGEE. J lost 2 bases, V lost 1 base, and 3 bases had no gene match. This CDR3 is CASSLPGTGGNQPQHF. CDR3 in DNA: TGTGCCAGCAGCTTGCCCGGGACAGGGGGCAATCAGCCCCAGCATTTT.

V gene TRBV9 combines with J gene TRBJ2-7; no definite D call. With 0 bases removed from V and 3 bases from J, the gap between germline ends came to 7 bases. CDR1 and CDR2 (germline): SGDLS, YYNGEE. The CDR3 extends over 13 amino acids. CDR3 in amino acids: CASSVVDSYEQYF. The CDR3 nucleotides read TGTGCCAGCAGCGTAGTGGATAGCTACGAGCAGTACTTC.

The rearrangement uses TRBV5-4 and TRBJ2-5, with a weak D call TRBD1 (5 bases). CDR3 length equals 14 residues. V was shortened by 0 bases and J by 11 bases, with 17 bases between the two germline ends. From germline, CDR1 is SGHNT and CDR2 YYREEE (reference sequence). CDR3 protein: CASSLVGGTGEQYF. The CDR3 DNA sequence: TGTGCCAGCAGCTTGGTCGGCGGAACAGGAGAGCAGTACTTC.